The 10 T cell receptor beta chains in this list originate from one sample, sequenced in a study of CD4 T cells in relation to SARS-CoV-2 and coronaviruses. Here immunoSEQ multiplex PCR was the method, and the copy in TCRdb shows in-frame clones only, minus some. Of some 32,000 clones listed, roughly 76% are singletons. These TCRs' antigens remain unknown. Sequenced material: memory CD4+ T cells from PBMCs, cultured in vitro. The receptors originated from an adult with COVID-19.

J is TRBJ1-5 and V is TRBV18, with D uncertain. Trimming shortened V by 2 bases and J by 7 bases, and 9 bases separated the two germline ends. Germline-derived CDR1 and CDR2 are KGHSH and LQKENI. This CDR3 comprises 13 residues. Written as DNA, the CDR3 is TGTGCCAGCTCACCAGGGGATGACCAGCCCCAGCATTTT. Translated, it gives CASSPGDDQPQHF.

This chain uses TRBV7-8 with TRBJ2-1; the D is unclear. The germline V and J ends were trimmed by 5 bases and 0 bases, with 14 bases remaining between them. The CDR3 has 16 residues. Per the germline V gene, CDR1 is SGHVS and CDR2 is FQNEAQ. Written as DNA, the CDR3 is TGTGCCAGCAGCCTAAGGAGCCGGAGCTCCTACAATGAGCAGTTCTTC. Translated, it gives CASSLRSRSSYNEQFF. The full variable domain, rest sourced from reference TRBV7-8 and TRBJ2-1, is GAGVSQSPRYKVAKRGQDVALRCDPISGHVSLFWYQQALGQGPEFLTYFQNEAQLDKSGLPSDRFFAERPEGSVSTLKIQRTQQEDSAVYLCASSLRSRSSYNEQFFGPGTRLTVL.

This clone was seen only once. This rearrangement joins TRBV28 to TRBJ2-7, with TRBD1 as a possible D gene (5 bases). Germline V gene sequence: CDR1 MDHEN, CDR2 SYDVKM. V dropped 6 bases and J dropped 3 bases, with 18 bases sitting between them. CDR3 length: 15 amino acids. CDR3 bases: TGTGCCAGCAGCCCCTGGCCCGCAGGGCGCTACGAGCAGTACTTC. It codes for CASSPWPAGRYEQYF.

J is TRBJ1-3 and V is TRBV6-6, with D possibly being TRBD1 (6 bases). CDR3 size: 16 residues. Germline V gene data show CDR1 as MNHNY and CDR2 as SVGAGI (reference sequence). V was shortened by 5 bases and J by 0 bases, with 14 bases between the two germline ends. The DNA of the CDR3 is TGTGCCAGCAGTGTCCTCACAGGGAACTCTGGAAACACCATATATTTT. This sequence encodes CASSVLTGNSGNTIYF.

This clone was detected only a few times. V is TRBV6-2 or TRBV6-3 and J is TRBJ1-2; 9 positions match TRBD1. Germline CDR1 MNHEY, CDR2 SVGEGT. V lost 5 bases, J lost 8 bases, and 12 bases stayed unmatched. The CDR3 has 15 residues. The CDR3 DNA follows: TGTGCCAGCAGTCCACGTTCCGGGACAGGGCACGGCTACACCTTC. As protein: CASSPRSGTGHGYTF.

V and J are TRBV4-1 and TRBJ2-3; 11 bases align to TRBD2. The V gene end was trimmed by 3 bases and the J gene end by 3 bases; junction bases not matched to a gene: 11. Germline V lookup: CDR1 MGHRA, CDR2 YSYEKL. This CDR3 is built from 18 residues. The CDR3 region is CASSHRISSGRKTDTQYF. The CDR3 nucleotides are TGCGCCAGCAGCCACCGTATTTCTAGCGGGAGGAAAACAGATACGCAGTATTTT.

The J gene is TRBJ1-1, the V gene TRBV5-1, with D maybe TRBD1 (5 bases). Germline CDR1 and CDR2: SGHRS and YFSETQ. Trimming cost V 3 bases and J 6 bases, with 12 bases left between them. CDR3 length: 13 residues. The CDR3 DNA is TGCGCCAGCAGCTGGAGACAGCAAGCTGAAGCTTTCTTT. This encodes CASSWRQQAEAFF.

The chain links TRBV11-2 to TRBJ2-5; the D gene is possibly TRBD2 (5 bases). The V gene's germline CDR1 is SGHAT and CDR2 FQNNGV. The CDR3 loop spans 16 amino acids. Trimming removed 5 bases from V and 1 base from J, with 17 bases in between. This chain's CDR3 is CASSRARVGAQETQYF. The CDR3 DNA is TGTGCCAGCAGCCGGGCGAGGGTTGGAGCCCAAGAGACCCAGTACTTC. Complete variable domain (other parts from reference TRBV11-2 and TRBJ2-5): EAGVAQSPRYKIIEKRQSVAFWCNPISGHATLYWYQQILGQGPKLLIQFQNNGVVDDSQLPKDRFSAERLKGVDSTLKIQPAKLEDSAVYLCASSRARVGAQETQYFGPGTRLLVL.

CDR3 sequence (DNA): TGTGCCAGCAGTTTATCGGGGGAGGTGACCCAGTACTTC. Translation gives CASSLSGEVTQYF. V and J are TRBV12-3 or TRBV12-4 and TRBJ2-5; D possibly corresponds to TRBD2 (6 bases). The CDR3 has 13 residues. The ends were cut back, 2 bases at V and 7 bases at J, with 11 bases in the middle.

The rearrangement links TRBV5-1 to TRBJ2-1; 8 bases align to TRBD2. Germline trimming cut 4 bases from V and 0 bases from J; bases unmatched to any gene: 12. The CDR3 extends over 18 amino acids. Per the germline V gene, CDR1 is SGHRS and CDR2 is YFSETQ. CDR3 nucleotide sequence: TGCGCCAGCAGCCGAGGTGAAACGAGCGGGAGCTCCTACAATGAGCAGTTCTTC. Translating gives CASSRGETSGSSYNEQFF.